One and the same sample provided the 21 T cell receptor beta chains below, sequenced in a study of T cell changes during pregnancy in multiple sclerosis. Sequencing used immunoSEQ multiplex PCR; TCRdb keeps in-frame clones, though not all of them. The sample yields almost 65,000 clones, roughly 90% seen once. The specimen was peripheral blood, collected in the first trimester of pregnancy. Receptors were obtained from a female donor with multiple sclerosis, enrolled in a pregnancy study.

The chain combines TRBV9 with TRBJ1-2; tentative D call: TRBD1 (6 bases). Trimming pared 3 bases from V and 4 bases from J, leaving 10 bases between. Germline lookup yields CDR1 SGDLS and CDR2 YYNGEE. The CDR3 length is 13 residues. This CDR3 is CASSAGQAYGYTF. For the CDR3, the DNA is TGTGCCAGCAGCGCGGGACAAGCCTATGGCTACACCTTC. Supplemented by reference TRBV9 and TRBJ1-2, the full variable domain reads DSGVTQTPKHLITATGQRVTLRCSPRSGDLSVYWYQQSLDQGLQFLIQYYNGEERAKGNILERFSAQQFPDLHSELNLSSLELGDSALYFCASSAGQAYGYTFGSGTRLTVV.

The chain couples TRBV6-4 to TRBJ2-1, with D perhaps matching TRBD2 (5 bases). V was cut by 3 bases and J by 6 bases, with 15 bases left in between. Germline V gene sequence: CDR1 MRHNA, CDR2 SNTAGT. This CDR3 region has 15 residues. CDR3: CASSDGRAPGNEQFF. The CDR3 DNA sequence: TGTGCCAGCAGTGATGGGCGGGCCCCAGGCAATGAGCAGTTCTTC.

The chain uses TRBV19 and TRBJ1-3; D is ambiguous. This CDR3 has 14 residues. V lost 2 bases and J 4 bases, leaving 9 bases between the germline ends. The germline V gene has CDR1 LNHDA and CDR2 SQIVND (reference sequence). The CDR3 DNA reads TGTGCCAGTAGTATAAGGAGTGGCGGAAACACCATATATTTT. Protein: CASSIRSGGNTIYF.

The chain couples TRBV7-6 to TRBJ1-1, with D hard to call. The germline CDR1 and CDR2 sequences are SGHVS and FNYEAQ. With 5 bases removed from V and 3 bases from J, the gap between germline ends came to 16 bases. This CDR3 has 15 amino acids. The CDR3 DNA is TGTGCCAGCAGCCCCCTCAATCCGGACTACACTGAAGCTTTCTTT. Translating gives CASSPLNPDYTEAFF. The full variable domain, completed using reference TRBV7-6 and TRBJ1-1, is GAGVSQSPRYKVTKRGQDVALRCDPISGHVSLYWYRQALGQGPEFLTYFNYEAQQDKSGLPNDRFSAERPEGSISTLTIQRTEQRDSAMYRCASSPLNPDYTEAFFGQGTRLTVV.

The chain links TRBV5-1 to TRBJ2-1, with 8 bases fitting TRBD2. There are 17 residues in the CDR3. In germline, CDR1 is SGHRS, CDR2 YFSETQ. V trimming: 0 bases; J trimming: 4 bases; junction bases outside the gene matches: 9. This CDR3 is CASSLASSGLPYNEQFF. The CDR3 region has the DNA TGCGCCAGCAGCTTGGCCTCTAGCGGGCTCCCATACAATGAGCAGTTCTTC.

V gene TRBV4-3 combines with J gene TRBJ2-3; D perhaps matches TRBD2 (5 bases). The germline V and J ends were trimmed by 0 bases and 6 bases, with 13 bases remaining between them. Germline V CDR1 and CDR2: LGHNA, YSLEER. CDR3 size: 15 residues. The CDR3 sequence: CASSQDRPGIDTQYF. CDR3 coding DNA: TGCGCCAGCAGCCAAGATCGACCCGGGATTGATACGCAGTATTTT.

The CDR3 DNA reads TGCGCCAGCAGCCAAGGGACAGCCAGCTCTGGAAACACCATATATTTT. Translation gives CASSQGTASSGNTIYF. The gene calls are TRBV4-3 and TRBJ1-3; a weak D match, TRBD1 (6 bases). The CDR3 length is 16 residues. Per germline, CDR1 LGHNA and CDR2 YSLEER. V was pared by 1 base and J by 0 bases, with 10 bases between.

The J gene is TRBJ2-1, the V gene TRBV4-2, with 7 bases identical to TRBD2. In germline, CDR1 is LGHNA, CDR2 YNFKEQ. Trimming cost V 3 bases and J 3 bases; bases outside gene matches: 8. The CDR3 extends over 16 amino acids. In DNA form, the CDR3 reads TGTGCCAGCAGCCATGGTGGGGCGGGAGACTACAATGAGCAGTTCTTC. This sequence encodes CASSHGGAGDYNEQFF.

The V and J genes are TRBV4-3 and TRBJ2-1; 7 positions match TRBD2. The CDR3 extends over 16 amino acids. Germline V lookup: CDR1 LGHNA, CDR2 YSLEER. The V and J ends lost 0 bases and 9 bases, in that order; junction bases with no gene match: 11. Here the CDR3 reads CASSQDGGLGVTEQFF. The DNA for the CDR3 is TGCGCCAGCAGCCAAGACGGGGGGTTAGGTGTTACTGAGCAGTTCTTC.

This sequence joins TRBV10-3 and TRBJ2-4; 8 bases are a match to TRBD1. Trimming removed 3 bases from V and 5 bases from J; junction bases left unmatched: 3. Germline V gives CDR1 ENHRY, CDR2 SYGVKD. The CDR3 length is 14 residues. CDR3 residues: CAISETTGENIQYF. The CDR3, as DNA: TGTGCCATCAGTGAAACGACAGGGGAAAACATTCAGTACTTC.

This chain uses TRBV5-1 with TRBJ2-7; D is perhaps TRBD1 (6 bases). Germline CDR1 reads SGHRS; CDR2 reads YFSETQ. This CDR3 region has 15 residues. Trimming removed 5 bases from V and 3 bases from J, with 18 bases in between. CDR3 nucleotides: TGCGCCAGCAGTAGGGTCGGACAGACCTTCTACGAGCAGTACTTC. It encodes CASSRVGQTFYEQYF.

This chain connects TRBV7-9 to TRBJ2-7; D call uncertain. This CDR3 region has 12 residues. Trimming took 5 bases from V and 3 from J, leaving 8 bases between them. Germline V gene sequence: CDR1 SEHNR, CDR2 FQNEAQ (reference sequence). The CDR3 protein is CASSPTSYEQYF. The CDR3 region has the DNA TGTGCCAGCAGCCCAACAAGCTACGAGCAGTACTTC.

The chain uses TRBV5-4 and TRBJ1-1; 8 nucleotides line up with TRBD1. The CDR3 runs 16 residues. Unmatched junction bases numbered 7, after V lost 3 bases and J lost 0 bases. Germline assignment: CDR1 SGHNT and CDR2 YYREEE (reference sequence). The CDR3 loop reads CASSSPTGGLNTEAFF. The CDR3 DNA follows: TGTGCCAGCAGCTCCCCTACAGGGGGTCTGAACACTGAAGCTTTCTTT.

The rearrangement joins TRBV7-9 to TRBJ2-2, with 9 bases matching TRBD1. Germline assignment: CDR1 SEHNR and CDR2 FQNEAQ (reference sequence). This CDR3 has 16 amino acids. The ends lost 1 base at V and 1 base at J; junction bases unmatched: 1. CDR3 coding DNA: TGTGCCAGCAGCTTAGTGGGACAGGGGAACACCGGGGAGCTGTTTTTT. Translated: CASSLVGQGNTGELFF.

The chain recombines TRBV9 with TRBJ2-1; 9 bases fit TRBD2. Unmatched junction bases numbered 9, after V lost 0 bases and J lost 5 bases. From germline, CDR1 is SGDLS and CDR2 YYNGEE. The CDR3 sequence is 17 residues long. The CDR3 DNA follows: TGTGCCAGCAGCGTAGGTCCCCCGGGACTAGCAAACAATGAGCAGTTCTTC. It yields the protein CASSVGPPGLANNEQFF.

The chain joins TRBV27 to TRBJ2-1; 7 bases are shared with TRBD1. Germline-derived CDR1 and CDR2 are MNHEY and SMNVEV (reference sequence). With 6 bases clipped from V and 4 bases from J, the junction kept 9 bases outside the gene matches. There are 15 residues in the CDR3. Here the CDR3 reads CASSPTGWGYNEQFF. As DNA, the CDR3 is TGTGCCAGCAGCCCGACAGGGTGGGGGTACAATGAGCAGTTCTTC.

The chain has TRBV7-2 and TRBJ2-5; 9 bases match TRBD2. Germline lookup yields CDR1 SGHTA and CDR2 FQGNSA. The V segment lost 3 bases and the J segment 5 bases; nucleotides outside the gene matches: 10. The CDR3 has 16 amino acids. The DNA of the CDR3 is TGTGCCAGCAGCTTCGCGGCGGGAGGGGGGAGGGAGACCCAGTACTTC. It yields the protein CASSFAAGGGRETQYF.

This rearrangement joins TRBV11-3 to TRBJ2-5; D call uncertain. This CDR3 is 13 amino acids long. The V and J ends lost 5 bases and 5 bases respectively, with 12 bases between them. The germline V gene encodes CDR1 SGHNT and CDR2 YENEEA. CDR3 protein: CASSVQVGETQYF. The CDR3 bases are TGTGCCAGCAGCGTCCAAGTTGGCGAGACCCAGTACTTC.

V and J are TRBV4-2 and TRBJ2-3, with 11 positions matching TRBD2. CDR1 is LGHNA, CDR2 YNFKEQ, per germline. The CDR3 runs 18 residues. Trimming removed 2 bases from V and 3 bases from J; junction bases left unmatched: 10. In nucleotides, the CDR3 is TGTGCCAGCAGCCAATGGGGAGTAGCGGGAGGGCGGACAGATACGCAGTATTTT. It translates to CASSQWGVAGGRTDTQYF.

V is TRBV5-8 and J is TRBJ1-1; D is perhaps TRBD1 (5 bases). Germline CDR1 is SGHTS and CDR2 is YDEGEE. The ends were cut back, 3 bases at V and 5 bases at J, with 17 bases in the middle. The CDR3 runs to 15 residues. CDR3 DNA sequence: TGTGCCAGCAGCTGGAATGACCGGGGGAGTACTGAAGCTTTCTTT. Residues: CASSWNDRGSTEAFF.

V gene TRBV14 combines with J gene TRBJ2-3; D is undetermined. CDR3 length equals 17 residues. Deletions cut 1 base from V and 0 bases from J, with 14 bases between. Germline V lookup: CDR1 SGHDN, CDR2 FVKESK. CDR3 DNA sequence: TGTGCCAGCAGCCAAGCAATGCCCGGAGCGAGCACAGATACGCAGTATTTT. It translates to CASSQAMPGASTDTQYF.